Presented here are 19 T cell receptor beta chains from one specimen sequenced in a study of multiple sclerosis patients with progressive multifocal leukoencephalopathy. The repertoire was sequenced with immunoSEQ multiplex PCR; TCRdb's copy has only in-frame clones and lacks some. Of 25,000 to 35,000 clones listed, 88% are singletons. The time point here: before natalizumab initiation. Source material: PBMCs. These receptors came from a human donor with multiple sclerosis.

Concerning this clone: Other DNA sequences within the sample encode an identical CDR3. The chain carries TRBV6-4 and TRBJ2-3; 12 nucleotides match TRBD2. The CDR3 sequence is 16 residues long. V lost 0 bases and J lost 4; bases outside the gene matches: 2. CDR1 is MRHNA and CDR2 is SNTAGT in the germline V gene. The CDR3 region is CASSDSASGGADTQYF. CDR3 in DNA: TGTGCCAGCAGTGACTCGGCTAGCGGGGGGGCAGATACGCAGTATTTT.

The table lists this clone with a few counts. The chain combines TRBV6-1 with TRBJ1-6; D possibly corresponds to TRBD1 (6 bases). CDR3 length: 13 residues. Deletions cut 7 bases from V and 10 bases from J, with 14 bases between. Germline-derived CDR1 and CDR2 are MNHNS and SASEGT. The CDR3 coding sequence is TGTGCCAGCACCCCTCGCGGGGGCTCACCCCTCCACTTT. Its protein product is CASTPRGGSPLHF.

The chain uses TRBV5-1 and TRBJ2-1; either TRBD1 or TRBD2 may supply D (6 bases each). Germline-derived CDR1 and CDR2 are SGHRS and YFSETQ. Trimming removed 7 bases from V and 2 bases from J, with 16 bases in between. This CDR3 contains 15 residues. The CDR3 nucleotides are TGCGCCAGCTCCTCTGGAGGGGGAGCCTACAATGAGCAGTTCTTC. Residues: CASSSGGGAYNEQFF.

The rearrangement uses TRBV5-4 and TRBJ2-1, with 8 bases identical to TRBD2. Unmatched junction bases numbered 10, after V lost 2 bases and J lost 3 bases. The germline V gene has CDR1 SGHNT and CDR2 YYREEE (reference sequence). This CDR3 region has 17 residues. DNA for the CDR3: TGTGCCAGCAGCTTCGGACTAGCCGCCCAAATCTACAATGAGCAGTTCTTC. Protein product: CASSFGLAAQIYNEQFF.

The sample holds a few counts of this clone. The chain carries TRBV6-1 and TRBJ1-2, with 8 bases lining up with TRBD1. Germline assignment: CDR1 MNHNS and CDR2 SASEGT. This CDR3 is 15 amino acids long. V shed 4 bases, J shed 4 bases, and the junction held 8 bases outside the gene matches. DNA for the CDR3: TGTGCCAGCAGTGGGCCAGGGGGCGCGGTCTATGGCTACACCTTC. It specifies CASSGPGGAVYGYTF.

The genes are TRBV6-1 and TRBJ1-5; 10 nucleotides match TRBD1. V was clipped by 5 bases and J by 3 bases; unmatched bases: 4. This CDR3 is 15 amino acids long. Germline V CDR1 and CDR2: MNHNS, SASEGT. The chain's CDR3 is CASSPGTGANQPQHF. As DNA, the CDR3 is TGTGCCAGCAGTCCTGGGACAGGGGCCAATCAGCCCCAGCATTTT.

In regard to this clone: A much larger clone differs from this one at a single base, so this may be a read error. V is TRBV11-3 and J is TRBJ2-5, with D tentatively TRBD1 (7 bases). V shed 5 bases and J shed 13 bases, with 32 bases lying between them. The CDR3 consists of 17 residues. CDR1 is SGHNT and CDR2 is YENEEA in the germline V gene. The CDR3 sequence: CASSPGQGGRSSYERYF. In DNA, the CDR3 is TGTGCCAGCAGCCCGGGCCAGGGGGGCCGTAGCTCCTACGAGCGGTACTTC.

The V and J genes are TRBV5-6 and TRBJ1-1, with D unclear. Trimming stripped 2 bases from V and 6 bases from J, with 14 bases between. The CDR3 is made up of 14 amino acids. Germline CDR1 is SGHDT and CDR2 is YYEEEE. CDR3 nucleotides: TGTGCCAGCAGCTTTAGGGAGGGAATCGCTGAAGCTTTCTTT. Protein: CASSFREGIAEAFF.

The rearrangement links TRBV7-3 to TRBJ2-7; a weak D match, TRBD2 (7 bases). The germline CDR1 and CDR2 sequences are SGHTA and FQGTGA. This CDR3 region has 15 residues. V was shortened by 5 bases and J by 2 bases, with 16 bases between the two germline ends. The chain's CDR3 is CASSPRGGPAYEQYF. The CDR3 bases are TGTGCCAGCAGCCCCCGCGGGGGCCCCGCCTACGAGCAGTACTTC.

As to this clone: Relative to the germline gene, one junction end is altered; a read error may explain this. V is TRBV2 and J is TRBJ2-2, with D perhaps matching TRBD1 (5 bases). The CDR3 runs to 14 residues. CDR1 and CDR2 from the germline V gene are SNHLY and FYNNEI. CDR3 protein: CASSEDGQIGELFF. The CDR3 bases are TGTGCCAGCAGCGAAGACGGACAAATCGGGGAGCTGTTTTTT.

This chain's CDR3 is CASSLGEAFHYGYTF. The CDR3 DNA follows: TGTGCCAGCAGCTTGGGGGAGGCATTCCACTATGGCTACACCTTC. The chain is built from TRBV5-6 and TRBJ1-2, with D uncertain. Trimming stripped 0 bases from V and 3 bases from J, with 12 bases between. Germline V lookup: CDR1 SGHDT, CDR2 YYEEEE. The CDR3 spans 15 residues.

V and J are TRBV5-6 and TRBJ2-2; no firm D call. Germline assignment: CDR1 SGHDT and CDR2 YYEEEE. The CDR3 runs to 16 residues. V gave up 0 bases and J gave up 0 bases, with 9 bases separating them. The CDR3: CASSLGVAPNTGELFF. CDR3 coding DNA: TGTGCCAGCAGCTTGGGGGTAGCCCCGAACACCGGGGAGCTGTTTTTT.

This sequence joins TRBV15 and TRBJ2-7; 7 bases match TRBD1. The CDR3 has 14 amino acids. Germline loops: CDR1 LNHNV, CDR2 YYDKDF (reference sequence). V trimming: 4 bases; J trimming: 3 bases; junction bases outside the gene matches: 6. The CDR3 spells CATSIRDSFYEQYF. The DNA of the CDR3 is TGTGCCACCAGCATCCGGGACAGCTTCTACGAGCAGTACTTC.

V is TRBV6-5 and J is TRBJ2-2, with 9 nucleotides matching TRBD1. V shed 6 bases, J shed 5 bases, and the junction held 7 bases outside the gene matches. This CDR3 spans 15 amino acids. Germline-derived CDR1 and CDR2 are MNHEY and SVGAGI. The CDR3 reads CASRRRTGDTGELFF. For the CDR3, the DNA is TGTGCCAGCAGACGACGGACAGGGGATACCGGGGAGCTGTTTTTT.

The genes are TRBV21-1 and TRBJ1-2. TRBV21-1 is termed a pseudogene. The CDR3 contains 12 residues. This chain's CDR3 is CASSKGRNGYTF. CDR3 sequence (DNA): TGTGCCAGCAGCAAAGGAAGGAATGGCTACACCTTC.

V is TRBV7-9 and J is TRBJ2-1; D is unclear. The CDR3 is 12 residues long. CDR1 is SEHNR and CDR2 is FQNEAQ in the germline V gene (reference sequence). V lost 6 bases and J 5 bases, leaving 8 bases between the germline ends. CDR3 sequence (DNA): TGTGCCAGCAGTCTAGGAAACAATGAGCAGTTCTTC. Translating it yields CASSLGNNEQFF.

The chain recombines TRBV19 with TRBJ1-2, with D unclear. Looked up from germline, CDR1 is LNHDA and CDR2 is SQIVND (reference sequence). V lost 0 bases, J lost 7 bases, and 12 bases lay in between. This CDR3 has 14 residues. The CDR3 nucleotides read TGTGCCAGTAGTATAGAAGGACGGGGAGGTGGCTACACCTTC. Its protein is CASSIEGRGGGYTF.

V and J are TRBV5-6 and TRBJ2-2, with 9 bases that match TRBD2. CDR3 length: 15 residues. V gave up 0 bases and J gave up 8 bases; unmatched junction bases: 5. The germline V gene encodes CDR1 SGHDT and CDR2 YYEEEE. Here the CDR3 reads CASSLVLAGSGELFF. For the CDR3, the DNA is TGTGCCAGCAGCTTGGTGCTAGCGGGGTCTGGGGAGCTGTTTTTT.

The CDR3 here is CASRPGTGTNQPQHF. In DNA form, the CDR3 reads TGTGCCAGCAGGCCCGGGACAGGGACCAATCAGCCCCAGCATTTT. The rearrangement joins TRBV6-5 to TRBJ1-5; 9 nucleotides line up with TRBD1. This CDR3 contains 15 residues. Germline assignment: CDR1 MNHEY and CDR2 SVGAGI. J gave up 3 bases and V 6 bases, and 6 bases lay outside the gene matches.